One sample yielded the 25 T cell receptor beta chains listed below, sequenced in a study of a mutant IDH1 vaccine in newly diagnosed glioma. Time point given: baseline, week 1 (first vaccination visit). Treatment meaning: pre-vaccination baseline after standard-of-care therapy. TCRdb's copy holds only in-frame clones and misses some; the assay was immunoSEQ multiplex PCR. The sample lists roughly 84,000 clones, about 80% occurring once. The sequencing here drew on PBMCs, taken from a glioma patient treated with radiotherapy, temozolomide or both. The receptors come from a man aged 40-55 years with glioma. Some clones in this sample may be carry-over from other donors' samples.

The CDR3 sequence: CASRAVDTQYF. The CDR3 nucleotides are TGTGCCAGCAGGGCGGTGGATACGCAGTATTTT. J is TRBJ2-3 and V is TRBV2; D remains ambiguous. The ends were cut back, 6 bases at V and 6 bases at J, with 7 bases in the middle. The CDR3 consists of 11 residues. Germline V gene sequence: CDR1 SNHLY, CDR2 FYNNEI.

The chain uses TRBV4-1 and TRBJ2-5; D ambiguous. This CDR3 is 13 amino acids long. The germline gives CDR1 MGHRA, CDR2 YSYEKL. V shed 6 bases and J shed 5 bases, with 13 bases lying between them. The CDR3 region has the DNA TGCGCCAGCAGTCCCTGGCGACGGGAGACCCAGTACTTC. It yields the protein CASSPWRRETQYF.

The J gene is TRBJ2-2, the V gene TRBV19, with D uncertain. Germline V gene sequence: CDR1 LNHDA, CDR2 SQIVND (reference sequence). V was trimmed by 4 bases and J by 4 bases, leaving 10 bases between them. The CDR3 is 14 residues long. CDR3 sequence: CASSSQHGTGELFF. CDR3 in DNA: TGTGCCAGTAGTAGCCAGCACGGCACCGGGGAGCTGTTTTTT. The full variable domain, completed using reference TRBV19 and TRBJ2-2, is DGGITQSPKYLFRKEGQNVTLSCEQNLNHDAMYWYRQDPGQGLRLIYYSQIVNDFQKGDIAEGYSVSREKKESFPLTVTSAQKNPTAFYLCASSSQHGTGELFFGEGSRLTVL.

The J gene is TRBJ1-2, the V gene TRBV27; D not resolved. The CDR3 length is 17 residues. V was pared by 5 bases and J by 8 bases, with 27 bases between. Germline loops: CDR1 MNHEY, CDR2 SMNVEV (reference sequence). The CDR3 reads CASSPGVGLVEALGYTF. CDR3 nucleotides: TGTGCCAGCAGTCCTGGGGTAGGTTTAGTAGAAGCGCTCGGCTACACCTTC.

This rearrangement joins TRBV5-6 to TRBJ2-2; TRBD1 matches at 12 bases. Germline trimming cut 2 bases from V and 9 bases from J; bases unmatched to any gene: 5. From germline, CDR1 is SGHDT and CDR2 YYEEEE. The CDR3 runs 15 residues. The CDR3 region is CASSFVGQGARELFF. DNA of the CDR3: TGTGCCAGCAGCTTCGTGGGACAGGGGGCTCGGGAGCTGTTTTTT.

This clone was counted a few times. The gene calls are TRBV29-1 and TRBJ2-7; 8 positions agree with TRBD2. Germline V gene data show CDR1 as SQVTM and CDR2 as ANQGSEA. Losses at the gene ends were 4 bases for V and 3 bases for J; bases not matched to a gene: 5. The length of the CDR3 is 13 residues. DNA for the CDR3: TGCAGCGTTGTATCGGGGGGGGGCTACGAGCAGTACTTC. Translating gives CSVVSGGGYEQYF.

The J gene is TRBJ1-2, the V gene TRBV29-1; D is possibly TRBD1 (6 bases). CDR3 length: 9 residues. The V end was cut by 8 bases, the J end by 6 bases, with 7 bases between. The V gene's germline CDR1 is SQVTM and CDR2 ANQGSEA. CDR3 sequence: CSYRDGYTF. In DNA, the CDR3 is TGCAGCTACAGGGATGGCTACACCTTC.

The chain employs TRBV2 and TRBJ1-2, with TRBD1 as a possible D gene (6 bases). CDR3 length: 13 residues. Germline lookup yields CDR1 SNHLY and CDR2 FYNNEI. Trimming took 5 bases from V and 4 from J, leaving 11 bases between them. The CDR3 is CASSTTGTYGYTF. The CDR3 DNA follows: TGTGCCAGCAGTACTACAGGGACCTATGGCTACACCTTC.

The gene calls are TRBV6-5 and TRBJ2-7; a possible D gene is TRBD1 (6 bases). Looked up from germline, CDR1 is MNHEY and CDR2 is SVGAGI. V was cut by 7 bases and J by 4 bases, with 17 bases left in between. The CDR3 runs to 14 residues. The DNA for the CDR3 is TGTGCCAGCAAGCCGGGACAATTCAATTACGAGCAGTACTTC. Translated: CASKPGQFNYEQYF.

V gene TRBV7-2 combines with J gene TRBJ1-5; 7 nucleotides align to TRBD1. V lost 0 bases, J lost 11 bases, and 16 bases stayed unmatched. The CDR3 totals 17 residues. Per the germline V gene, CDR1 is SGHTA and CDR2 is FQGNSA. The CDR3 bases are TGTGCCAGCAGCTTAGCTTCAGCAGGGGGTCCCCAATCTGCCCAGCATTTT. Translated: CASSLASAGGPQSAQHF.

J is TRBJ1-1 and V is TRBV7-2; tentative D call: TRBD1 (6 bases). The CDR3 extends over 13 amino acids. Germline-derived CDR1 and CDR2 are SGHTA and FQGNSA. Trimming pared 5 bases from V and 8 bases from J, leaving 15 bases between. The CDR3 here is CASSPRRQAEAFF. CDR3 bases: TGTGCCAGCAGCCCCCGACGACAGGCCGAAGCTTTCTTT.

V is TRBV7-9 and J is TRBJ1-1; D ambiguous. Germline CDR1 is SEHNR and CDR2 is FQNEAQ (reference sequence). V lost 1 base and J lost 4, with 13 bases in between. The CDR3 length is 15 residues. The CDR3 here is CASSLGWGGGTEAFF. The CDR3 DNA reads as TGTGCCAGCAGCTTAGGGTGGGGAGGAGGCACTGAAGCTTTCTTT.

V usage is TRBV29-1 and J usage is TRBJ2-3, with 8 nucleotides matching TRBD1. With 5 bases clipped from V and 8 bases from J, the junction kept 15 bases outside the gene matches. This CDR3 spans 15 amino acids. Germline assignment: CDR1 SQVTM and CDR2 ANQGSEA. The CDR3 loop reads CSVRSTGGLEGTQYF. The CDR3 bases are TGCAGCGTTAGGAGTACAGGGGGATTGGAGGGTACGCAGTATTTT.

Only a few counts were recorded for this clone. This chain joins TRBV19 and TRBJ1-2; 7 nucleotides agree with TRBD1. The V gene's germline CDR1 is LNHDA and CDR2 SQIVND (reference sequence). The CDR3 spans 12 residues. J gave up 6 bases and V 6 bases, and 4 bases lay outside the gene matches. The DNA for the CDR3 is TGTGCCAGTAGCGACAGGGAGAATGGCTACACCTTC. Protein sequence: CASSDRENGYTF.

This chain uses TRBV6-5 with TRBJ1-1; weak D call: TRBD1 (6 bases). The CDR3 runs to 13 residues. CDR1 is MNHEY, CDR2 SVGAGI, per germline. V dropped 3 bases and J dropped 3 bases, with 8 bases sitting between them. DNA for the CDR3: TGTGCCAGCAGTTATCCAGGGGACACTGAAGCTTTCTTT. As protein: CASSYPGDTEAFF.

DNA of the CDR3: TGTGCCAGCAGTCCAGACAGGGGGCGTCTTGGTGGCTACACCTTC. Its protein product is CASSPDRGRLGGYTF. The chain joins TRBV27 to TRBJ1-2, with 10 bases identical to TRBD1. V dropped 5 bases and J dropped 7; count of bases not matched to a gene: 10. Germline lookup yields CDR1 MNHEY and CDR2 SMNVEV (reference sequence). The CDR3 is 15 amino acids.

The chain couples TRBV5-4 to TRBJ2-7; 10 bases agree with TRBD1. V gave up 4 bases and J gave up 5 bases; unmatched junction bases: 3. Germline lookup yields CDR1 SGHNT and CDR2 YYREEE (reference sequence). CDR3 length: 13 residues. The CDR3 protein is CASSGTGAHEQYF. The CDR3 coding sequence is TGTGCCAGCAGCGGGACAGGGGCCCACGAGCAGTACTTC.

This chain uses TRBV6-5 with TRBJ1-2; 9 bases line up with TRBD1. Germline CDR1 and CDR2: MNHEY and SVGAGI. The CDR3 is 15 amino acids. The J segment lost 8 bases and the V segment lost 4 bases, leaving 11 bases of the junction unmatched. DNA of the CDR3: TGTGCCAGCAGTTCCCAACAGGGGGCGCAGGGGGGCTACACCTTC. Translating gives CASSSQQGAQGGYTF.

Within the sample, this clone is medium-sized (0.01 to 0.1%). This chain links TRBV5-6 with TRBJ2-7; 10 bases match TRBD1. The CDR3 is 15 amino acids. Per the germline V gene, CDR1 is SGHDT and CDR2 is YYEEEE. V dropped 5 bases and J dropped 1; count of bases not matched to a gene: 6. CDR3 nucleotides: TGTGCCAGCAGGACAGCGGGACAGGGGTCCTACGAGCAGTACTTC. Residues: CASRTAGQGSYEQYF. The full variable domain, with the rest looked up from reference TRBV5-6 and TRBJ2-7, is DAGVTQSPTHLIKTRGQQVTLRCSPKSGHDTVSWYQQALGQGPQFIFQYYEEEERQRGNFPDRFSGHQFPNYSSELNVNALLLGDSALYLCASRTAGQGSYEQYFGPGTRLTVT.

This rearrangement joins TRBV5-6 to TRBJ1-4, with D unclear. CDR1 is SGHDT and CDR2 is YYEEEE in the germline V gene. The CDR3 is made up of 12 amino acids. Trimming cost V 2 bases and J 9 bases, with 8 bases left between them. The CDR3 DNA reads as TGTGCCAGCAGCTTTTGGGGTAAAAAACTGTTTTTT. This gives the protein CASSFWGKKLFF.

The rearrangement uses TRBV9 and TRBJ2-1, with D possibly TRBD2 on 5 matching bases. Trimming left V 1 base short and J 4 bases short, with 6 bases between. Germline V lookup: CDR1 SGDLS, CDR2 YYNGEE. The CDR3 spans 13 residues. The CDR3 DNA sequence: TGTGCCAGCAGCGTATCGGGATACAATGAGCAGTTCTTC. It is translated as CASSVSGYNEQFF.

The CDR3 protein is CATSRVRGTVGEKLFF. The CDR3 region has the DNA TGTGCCACCAGCAGAGTCCGCGGGACAGTCGGGGAAAAACTGTTTTTT. The chain combines TRBV15 with TRBJ1-4; 7 bases line up with TRBD1. In germline, CDR1 is LNHNV, CDR2 YYDKDF (reference sequence). With V trimmed by 1 base and J by 8 bases, 10 bases remained unmatched. This CDR3 spans 16 amino acids. Full variable domain (rest looked up from reference TRBV15 and TRBJ1-4): DAMVIQNPRYQVTQFGKPVTLSCSQTLNHNVMYWYQQKSSQAPKLLFHYYDKDFNNEADTPDNFQSRRPNTSFCFLDIRSPGLGDTAMYLCATSRVRGTVGEKLFFGSGTQLSVL.

There are a few counts of this clone. The chain is built from TRBV10-2 and TRBJ2-7; TRBD1 is a possible D gene (6 bases). The V gene's germline CDR1 is WSHSY and CDR2 SAAADI. Between the trimmed V and J ends, which lost 7 bases and 2 bases, there was a span of 15 bases. This CDR3 comprises 14 residues. This CDR3 is CASKGDNWAYEQYF. CDR3 DNA: TGCGCCAGCAAGGGGGACAATTGGGCCTACGAGCAGTACTTC.

This clone was seen only once. The chain employs TRBV6-4 and TRBJ2-7; 10 bases fit TRBD1. V dropped 2 bases and J dropped 5; count of bases not matched to a gene: 6. The CDR3 sequence is 15 residues long. CDR1 is MRHNA, CDR2 SNTAGT, per germline. DNA of the CDR3: TGTGCCAGCAGTGACACGGGGACAGGGGCCAACGAGCAGTACTTC. Translating it yields CASSDTGTGANEQYF.

J is TRBJ1-3 and V is TRBV9; TRBD1 might be the D (6 bases). The germline V gene has CDR1 SGDLS and CDR2 YYNGEE. The germline V and J ends were trimmed by 6 bases and 7 bases, with 14 bases remaining between them. The CDR3 is 13 residues long. Written as DNA, the CDR3 is TGTGCCAGCACCGCGGACAGTTTTAACACCATATATTTT. Its translation is CASTADSFNTIYF.